These 9 T cell receptor beta chains share one sample of origin, sequenced in a study of cytomegalovirus exposure and HLA in healthy donors. The PCR had 60 Vbeta and 13 Jbeta primers. The data were produced by immunoSEQ multiplex PCR, yet TCRdb's version contains in-frame clones alone and is incomplete. The table shows 90,000 to 150,000 clones, with 74% occurring only once. The source material was PBMCs. These receptors were collected from a human donor in good health.

This chain links TRBV5-1 with TRBJ1-4; tentatively, D is TRBD1 (5 bases). Trimming removed 4 bases at V and 0 bases at J, with 10 bases between. CDR3 length equals 15 residues. Germline V lookup: CDR1 SGHRS, CDR2 YFSETQ. The CDR3 DNA reads as TGCGCCAGCAGCACGGAGGGGTCAACTAATGAAAAACTGTTTTTT. This sequence encodes CASSTEGSTNEKLFF.

The chain employs TRBV28 and TRBJ2-7; D remains unclear. V lost 1 base and J lost 4, with 5 bases in between. CDR3 length: 12 residues. Germline values: CDR1 MDHEN, CDR2 SYDVKM. CDR3 bases: TGTGCCAGCAGTTTATTAGATTACGAGCAGTACTTC. Translated: CASSLLDYEQYF.

The gene calls are TRBV7-2 and TRBJ1-6; tentatively, D is TRBD1 (5 bases). This CDR3 is 15 amino acids long. Germline assignment: CDR1 SGHTA and CDR2 FQGNSA. V lost 8 bases and J 6 bases, leaving 17 bases between the germline ends. In DNA, the CDR3 is TGTGCCAGCCTCCTTAGTGTGGGGCCTAATTCACCCCTCCACTTT. Its protein product is CASLLSVGPNSPLHF.

The chain has TRBV4-2 and TRBJ1-2, with 7 bases identical to TRBD1. This CDR3 contains 16 residues. Germline CDR1 is LGHNA and CDR2 is YNFKEQ. J lost 12 bases, V lost 1 base, and 17 bases had no gene match. CDR3 protein: CASSQAVGGEAGDDTF. Here the CDR3 DNA reads TGTGCCAGCAGCCAAGCGGTAGGGGGCGAGGCGGGTGATGACACCTTC.

In this sample, this clone turned up a few times. This chain links TRBV9 with TRBJ2-5, with 9 bases matching TRBD2. V lost 7 bases to trimming and J lost 0 bases; unmatched junction nucleotides: 7. The CDR3 covers 15 residues. CDR1 is SGDLS and CDR2 is YYNGEE in the germline V gene. CDR3 protein: CASGVAGDHQETQYF. The CDR3 coding sequence is TGTGCCAGCGGGGTAGCGGGAGATCACCAAGAGACCCAGTACTTC.

The V and J genes are TRBV5-1 and TRBJ2-5; D not resolved. Germline lookup yields CDR1 SGHRS and CDR2 YFSETQ. CDR3 length: 13 residues. V shed 0 bases and J shed 5 bases, with 8 bases lying between them. In nucleotides, the CDR3 is TGCGCCAGCAGCTTGGGTAGTATGGAGACCCAGTACTTC. Protein product: CASSLGSMETQYF.

J is TRBJ1-2 and V is TRBV30, with 8 bases lining up with TRBD1. With V trimmed by 8 bases and J by 4 bases, 6 bases remained unmatched. This CDR3 is 12 amino acids long. Germline assignment: CDR1 GTSNPN and CDR2 SVGIG (reference sequence). Written as DNA, the CDR3 is TGTGCCGGGGGACAGGTTACCTATGGCTACACCTTC. Translating it yields CAGGQVTYGYTF. Drawing the rest from reference TRBV30 and TRBJ1-2, the complete variable domain is SQTIHQWPATLVQPVGSPLSLECTVEGTSNPNLYWYRQAAGRGLQLLFYSVGIGQISSEVPQNLSASRPQDRQFILSSKKLLLSDSGFYLCAGGQVTYGYTFGSGTRLTVV.

The V gene is TRBV6-6, the J gene TRBJ2-5; 9 bases agree with TRBD1. This CDR3 is built from 13 residues. Per the germline V gene, CDR1 is MNHNY and CDR2 is SVGAGI (reference sequence). Trimming cost V 6 bases and J 3 bases; bases outside gene matches: 2. CDR3 DNA: TGTGCCAGCAGGAGACAGGGGGAAGAGACCCAGTACTTC. Translating gives CASRRQGEETQYF.

This clone was seen only a few times. The rearrangement uses TRBV28 and TRBJ1-2; D may be TRBD1 (6 bases). CDR1 MDHEN and CDR2 SYDVKM come from the germline V gene. Trimming removed 7 bases at V and 3 bases at J, with 21 bases between. CDR3 size: 16 residues. This CDR3 reads CASNPLLDRPYYGYTF. In DNA form, the CDR3 reads TGTGCCAGCAATCCCTTACTCGACAGGCCGTACTATGGCTACACCTTC.